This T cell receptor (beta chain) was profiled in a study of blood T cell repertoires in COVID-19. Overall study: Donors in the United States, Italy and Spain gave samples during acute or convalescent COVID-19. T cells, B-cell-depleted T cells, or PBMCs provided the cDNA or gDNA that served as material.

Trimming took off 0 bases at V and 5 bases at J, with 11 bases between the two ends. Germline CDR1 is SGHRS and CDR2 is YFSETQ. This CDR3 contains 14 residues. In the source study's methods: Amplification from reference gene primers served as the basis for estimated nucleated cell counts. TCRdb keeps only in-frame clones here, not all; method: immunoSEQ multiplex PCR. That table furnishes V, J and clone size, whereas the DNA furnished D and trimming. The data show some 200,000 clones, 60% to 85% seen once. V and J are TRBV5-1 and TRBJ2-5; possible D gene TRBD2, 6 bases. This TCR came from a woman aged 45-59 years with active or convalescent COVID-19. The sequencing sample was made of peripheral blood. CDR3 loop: CASSLVGGDETQYF. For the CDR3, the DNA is TGCGCCAGCAGCTTGGTCGGGGGTGATGAGACCCAGTACTTC.